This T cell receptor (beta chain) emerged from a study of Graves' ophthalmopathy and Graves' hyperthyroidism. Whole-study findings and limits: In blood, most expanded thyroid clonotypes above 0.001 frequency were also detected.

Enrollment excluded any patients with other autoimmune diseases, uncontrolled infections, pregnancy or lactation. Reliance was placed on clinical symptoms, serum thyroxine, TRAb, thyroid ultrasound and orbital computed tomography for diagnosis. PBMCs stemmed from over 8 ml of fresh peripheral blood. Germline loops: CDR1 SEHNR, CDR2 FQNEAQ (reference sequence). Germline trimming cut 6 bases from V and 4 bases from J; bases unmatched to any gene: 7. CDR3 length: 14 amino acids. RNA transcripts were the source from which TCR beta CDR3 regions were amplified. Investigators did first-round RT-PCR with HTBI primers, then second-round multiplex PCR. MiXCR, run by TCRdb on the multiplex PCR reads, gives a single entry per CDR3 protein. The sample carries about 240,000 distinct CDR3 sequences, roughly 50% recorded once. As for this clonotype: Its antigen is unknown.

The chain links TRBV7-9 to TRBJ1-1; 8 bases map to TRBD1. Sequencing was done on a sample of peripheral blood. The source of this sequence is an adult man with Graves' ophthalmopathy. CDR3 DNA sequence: TGTGCCAGCAGTAGAGGACAGGGCAGCACTGAAGCTTTCTTT. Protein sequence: CASSRGQGSTEAFF.